The clone carrying this T cell receptor beta chain was counted many times. The sample is drawn from a study of neurological immune-mediated disorders. Source material was 2 million unsorted PBMCs, stored at -80 °C in RNAlater. The J segment lost 7 bases and the V segment lost 6 bases, leaving 10 bases of the junction unmatched. Germline CDR1 reads SNHLY; CDR2 reads FYNNEI. This CDR3 comprises 15 residues. TCRdb independently ran MiXCR on the 5' RACE reads; one entry per CDR3 protein. The sample shows around 20,000 distinct CDR3 sequences, about 10% of them seen only once. The source material was PBMCs. The sequence came from a woman in her sixties with HTLV-1-associated myelopathy (HAM/TSP). This chain uses TRBV2 with TRBJ1-5, with 9 bases lining up with TRBD1. CDR3: CASRGIQGAKQPQHF. As DNA, the CDR3 is TGTGCCAGCAGAGGAATACAGGGGGCTAAACAGCCCCAGCATTTT.